These 32 T cell receptor beta chains were all obtained from the same sample, sequenced in a study of control samples from healthy donors and cancer patients (TCRdb year 2020). Preparation of the library involved the immunoSEQ multiplex PCR assay. As stored in TCRdb, this immuneACCESS dataset retains in-frame rearrangements with V and J assigned. A fraction of the clones does not appear; measured against another copy, unresolved V genes explain less than half of the discrepancy, and the remainder lacks a known reason. The sample has around 110,000 clones on record, over 75% of them singletons. The top ten clones comprise about 1.1% of the sample. The sample consisted of PBMCs. All receptors come from a woman aged 45-65 years with colorectal cancer.

The CDR3 loop reads CASSHIGQGRETQYF. The DNA for the CDR3 is TGTGCCAGCAGCCACATTGGACAGGGTCGAGAGACCCAGTACTTC. This rearrangement joins TRBV9 to TRBJ2-5, with TRBD1 matching 8 bases. The CDR3 loop spans 15 amino acids. J gave up 4 bases and V 4 bases, and 9 bases lay outside the gene matches. CDR1 is SGDLS, CDR2 YYNGEE, per germline.

This clone was detected once. The V call is TRBV9, the J call TRBJ2-6; D is uncertain. Trimming removed 4 bases at V and 2 bases at J, with 16 bases between. The CDR3 is 17 amino acids. Germline-derived CDR1 and CDR2 are SGDLS and YYNGEE. The DNA of the CDR3 is TGTGCCAGCAGCCCCTTGGGCAGTATAACTGGGGCCAACGTCCTGACTTTC. This encodes CASSPLGSITGANVLTF.

This CDR3 is CATRVDGIYNEQFF. The CDR3 region has the DNA TGCGCCACCCGGGTGGACGGGATATACAATGAGCAGTTCTTC. J is TRBJ2-1 and V is TRBV5-1, with a possible D match to TRBD2 (5 bases). The germline V gene has CDR1 SGHRS and CDR2 YFSETQ. The V gene lost 9 bases and the J gene lost 4 bases, with 17 bases spanning the gap. The CDR3 length is 14 residues.

This clone was observed a handful of times. The J gene is TRBJ2-4, the V gene TRBV20-1; D not resolved. The germline V gene has CDR1 DFQATT and CDR2 SNEGSKA (reference sequence). The CDR3 length is 11 residues. V was pared by 4 bases and J by 2 bases, with 3 bases between. The CDR3 spells CSATTKNIQYF. The CDR3 DNA reads TGCAGTGCTACAACCAAAAACATTCAGTACTTC.

The chain employs TRBV7-9 and TRBJ1-2; 9 nucleotides match TRBD1. Germline CDR1 is SEHNR and CDR2 is FQNEAQ (reference sequence). The CDR3 contains 14 residues. The ends lost 1 base at V and 7 bases at J; junction bases unmatched: 4. Here the CDR3 reads CASSLGVDRGGYTF. The CDR3 coding sequence is TGTGCCAGCAGCTTAGGAGTGGACAGGGGTGGCTACACCTTC.

The chain is built from TRBV28 and TRBJ2-2; no clear D. The germline V and J ends were trimmed by 3 bases and 2 bases, with 13 bases remaining between them. Per germline, CDR1 MDHEN and CDR2 SYDVKM. The CDR3 has 16 amino acids. The CDR3 DNA is TGTGCCAGCAGTTTGTTTCGGAGCATCAACACCGGGGAGCTGTTTTTT. Translating it yields CASSLFRSINTGELFF.

V is TRBV30 and J is TRBJ2-1; D is possibly TRBD1 (5 bases). Germline CDR1 reads GTSNPN; CDR2 reads SVGIG (reference sequence). The length of the CDR3 is 14 residues. The V and J ends lost 4 bases and 8 bases respectively, with 18 bases between them. CDR3 protein: CAWNDGFFRDEQFF. The CDR3 region has the DNA TGTGCCTGGAACGACGGGTTTTTCAGGGATGAGCAGTTCTTC.

This clone has just a few counts. The chain couples TRBV5-1 to TRBJ2-3; weak D call: TRBD1 (5 bases). The germline V gene has CDR1 SGHRS and CDR2 YFSETQ. The V and J ends lost 3 bases and 1 base respectively, with 12 bases between them. The CDR3 has 15 residues. The CDR3: CASSSDTRGTDTQYF. The DNA for the CDR3 is TGCGCCAGCAGCTCGGACACCAGGGGCACAGATACGCAGTATTTT.

The V gene is TRBV7-3, the J gene TRBJ2-5, with D possibly TRBD2 on 5 matching bases. The CDR3 extends over 14 amino acids. Trimming left V 3 bases short and J 0 bases short, with 8 bases between. The germline V gene encodes CDR1 SGHTA and CDR2 FQGTGA. The DNA of the CDR3 is TGTGCCAGCAGCTTCGGGAACTACCAAGAGACCCAGTACTTC. Translating gives CASSFGNYQETQYF.

J is TRBJ2-5 and V is TRBV6-5; D might be TRBD1 (6 bases). Trimming removed 7 bases at V and 3 bases at J, with 15 bases between. Per germline, CDR1 MNHEY and CDR2 SVGAGI. The CDR3 has 14 residues. The CDR3 protein is CASTPRGTEETQYF. The CDR3 region has the DNA TGTGCCAGCACCCCCAGGGGAACAGAAGAGACCCAGTACTTC.

The chain recombines TRBV28 with TRBJ2-5, with 7 bases matching TRBD1. The junction had 19 bases not matched to a gene; V was cut back by 5 bases and J by 4 bases. This CDR3 has 18 amino acids. Germline values: CDR1 MDHEN, CDR2 SYDVKM. DNA of the CDR3: TGTGCCAGCAGTGGATGGGGCACAGACAGGGTCGCGCTAGAGACCCAGTACTTC. Protein product: CASSGWGTDRVALETQYF.

Comment on this clone: This CDR3 is also generated by other DNA sequences in the sample. The V gene is TRBV9, the J gene TRBJ2-3, with D perhaps TRBD2 (5 bases). The ends were cut back, 0 bases at V and 6 bases at J, with 5 bases in the middle. CDR1 is SGDLS and CDR2 is YYNGEE in the germline V gene. The CDR3 length is 12 residues. This CDR3 is CASSVGGDTQYF. The CDR3 DNA follows: TGTGCCAGCAGCGTAGGCGGGGATACGCAGTATTTT.

The gene calls are TRBV24-1 and TRBJ2-2, with a possible D match to TRBD1 (5 bases). V shed 9 bases and J shed 0 bases, with 13 bases lying between them. Looked up from germline, CDR1 is KGHDR and CDR2 is SFDVKD. This CDR3 region has 15 residues. CDR3 nucleotide sequence: TGTGCCACCCAAGGGGCTCTTCCGAACACCGGGGAGCTGTTTTTT. Translation: CATQGALPNTGELFF.

This clone was recorded once. The chain joins TRBV7-8 to TRBJ1-5, with TRBD1 matching over 9 bases. The length of the CDR3 is 15 residues. V trimming: 0 bases; J trimming: 5 bases; junction bases outside the gene matches: 2. The V gene's germline CDR1 is SGHVS and CDR2 FQNEAQ. The CDR3 reads CASSLAGTGYQPQHF. The CDR3 nucleotides read TGTGCCAGCAGCTTAGCCGGGACAGGGTATCAGCCCCAGCATTTT.

This chain links TRBV5-1 with TRBJ2-7; D is unresolved. There are 14 residues in the CDR3. The V gene's germline CDR1 is SGHRS and CDR2 YFSETQ. Trimming took 0 bases from V and 2 from J, leaving 9 bases between them. CDR3 amino acids: CASSLGQVTYEQYF. The CDR3 coding sequence is TGCGCCAGCAGCTTGGGTCAGGTCACCTACGAGCAGTACTTC.

A single count supports this clone. V is TRBV6-5 and J is TRBJ1-1; TRBD1 might be the D (5 bases). CDR1 is MNHEY and CDR2 is SVGAGI in the germline V gene. Deletions cut 6 bases from V and 4 bases from J, with 9 bases between. The CDR3 is 12 residues long. CDR3 nucleotide sequence: TGTGCCAGCAGGGTGGGGGGCACTGAAGCTTTCTTT. Translating it yields CASRVGGTEAFF.

V gene TRBV19 combines with J gene TRBJ2-3, with D uncertain. The V gene's germline CDR1 is LNHDA and CDR2 SQIVND (reference sequence). The CDR3 runs to 13 residues. Trimming cost V 5 bases and J 2 bases, with 8 bases left between them. The CDR3 DNA follows: TGTGCCAGTAGTGGTAATCCCACAGATACGCAGTATTTT. This translates into CASSGNPTDTQYF.

V is TRBV9 and J is TRBJ2-1; 8 nucleotides line up with TRBD1. V lost 0 bases, J lost 16 bases, and 9 bases stayed unmatched. This CDR3 is 13 amino acids long. Germline V lookup: CDR1 SGDLS, CDR2 YYNGEE. The CDR3 sequence: CASSVAQDRVVFF. DNA for the CDR3: TGTGCCAGCAGCGTAGCTCAGGACAGGGTGGTTTTCTTC.

The chain has TRBV28 and TRBJ2-5, with a weak D call TRBD2 (6 bases). This CDR3 region has 15 residues. The germline gives CDR1 MDHEN, CDR2 SYDVKM. V was trimmed by 6 bases and J by 6 bases, leaving 20 bases between them. The CDR3 sequence is CASSHGGDRGKTQYF. CDR3 DNA: TGTGCCAGCAGCCATGGTGGGGACCGGGGGAAGACCCAGTACTTC. Variable domain in full (rest from reference TRBV28 and TRBJ2-5): DVKVTQSSRYLVKRTGEKVFLECVQDMDHENMFWYRQDPGLGLRLIYFSYDVKMKEKGDIPEGYSVSREKKERFSLILESASTNQTSMYLCASSHGGDRGKTQYFGPGTRLLVL.

This clone was seen only once. V usage is TRBV5-1 and J usage is TRBJ2-1, with TRBD2 identical over 7 bases. With 3 bases clipped from V and 0 bases from J, the junction kept 3 bases outside the gene matches. The CDR3 runs to 15 residues. Germline V gene data show CDR1 as SGHRS and CDR2 as YFSETQ. The CDR3 DNA reads as TGCGCCAGCAGCTGGGGAGGGAGCTCCTACAATGAGCAGTTCTTC. Residues: CASSWGGSSYNEQFF.

Points on this clone: In the same sample, other DNA sequences code for this CDR3. The chain carries TRBV5-1 and TRBJ2-5; D call uncertain. The germline V and J ends were trimmed by 0 bases and 2 bases, with 8 bases remaining between them. The CDR3 covers 14 residues. The germline V gene encodes CDR1 SGHRS and CDR2 YFSETQ. The CDR3 loop reads CASSLEGRQETQYF. Here the CDR3 DNA reads TGCGCCAGCAGCTTGGAGGGTCGGCAAGAGACCCAGTACTTC.

This chain uses TRBV29-1 with TRBJ2-3; a possible D gene is TRBD2 (6 bases). Germline CDR1 is SQVTM and CDR2 is ANQGSEA. Trimming stripped 1 base from V and 3 bases from J, with 11 bases between. The CDR3 is made up of 14 amino acids. The CDR3 loop reads CSVEGRRGTDTQYF. The CDR3, as DNA: TGCAGCGTTGAAGGGCGGCGGGGAACAGATACGCAGTATTTT.

The V call is TRBV11-3, the J call TRBJ2-1, with 8 bases fitting TRBD2. The V segment lost 1 base and the J segment 7 bases; nucleotides outside the gene matches: 15. The CDR3 consists of 18 residues. The germline V gene encodes CDR1 SGHNT and CDR2 YENEEA. CDR3 nucleotide sequence: TGTGCCAGCAGCTTAGGTCCCATTGGAGCGGGGGTAAGGAATGAGCAGTTCTTC. Its translation is CASSLGPIGAGVRNEQFF. Complete variable domain (other parts from reference TRBV11-3 and TRBJ2-1): EAGVVQSPRYKIIEKKQPVAFWCNPISGHNTLYWYLQNLGQGPELLIRYENEEAVDDSQLPKDRFSAERLKGVDSTLKIQPAELGDSAVYLCASSLGPIGAGVRNEQFFGPGTRLTVL.

The gene calls are TRBV19 and TRBJ1-5; possibly TRBD1 for D (5 bases). Trimming cost V 5 bases and J 9 bases, with 26 bases left between them. Germline V gene sequence: CDR1 LNHDA, CDR2 SQIVND (reference sequence). This CDR3 has 17 amino acids. CDR3 protein: CASSPWGETVAIRPQHF. In nucleotides, the CDR3 is TGTGCCAGTAGTCCTTGGGGAGAGACAGTGGCGATTCGGCCCCAGCATTTT. The entire variable domain, with the rest obtained from reference TRBV19 and TRBJ1-5, is as follows: DGGITQSPKYLFRKEGQNVTLSCEQNLNHDAMYWYRQDPGQGLRLIYYSQIVNDFQKGDIAEGYSVSREKKESFPLTVTSAQKNPTAFYLCASSPWGETVAIRPQHFGDGTRLSIL.

This chain links TRBV5-6 with TRBJ1-5, with D perhaps matching TRBD1 (5 bases). Germline V gene lookup returns CDR1 SGHDT and CDR2 YYEEEE. Trimming left V 7 bases short and J 2 bases short, with 13 bases between. This CDR3 spans 14 amino acids. The CDR3 coding sequence is TGTGCCAGCTCTAATTGGGGGGGCAATCAGCCCCAGCATTTT. Translated, it gives CASSNWGGNQPQHF.

This sequence joins TRBV9 and TRBJ1-1; no clear D gene. Looked up from germline, CDR1 is SGDLS and CDR2 is YYNGEE. Trimming took off 1 base at V and 6 bases at J, with 13 bases between the two ends. The CDR3 runs to 14 residues. The CDR3 region has the DNA TGTGCCAGCAGCGTAACGGGCATCAGCCCTGAAGCTTTCTTT. Its translation: CASSVTGISPEAFF.

The chain links TRBV7-9 to TRBJ1-5; the D is unclear. This CDR3 has 15 amino acids. Trimming took 2 bases from V and 2 from J, leaving 10 bases between them. The germline gives CDR1 SEHNR, CDR2 FQNEAQ (reference sequence). CDR3 sequence (DNA): TGTGCCAGCAGCTTAAAATCCCCAGGCAATCAGCCCCAGCATTTT. It codes for CASSLKSPGNQPQHF.

This sequence joins TRBV11-2 and TRBJ1-1; D gene uncertain. The V end lost 5 bases, the J end lost 1 base, and 14 bases lay between the germline ends. Germline-derived CDR1 and CDR2 are SGHAT and FQNNGV. The CDR3 covers 15 residues. The CDR3 DNA sequence: TGTGCCAGCAGCACCCACCAGAGCGCGAACACTGAAGCTTTCTTT. This sequence encodes CASSTHQSANTEAFF. Using reference TRBV11-2 and TRBJ1-1 for the parts outside the CDR3, the full variable domain is EAGVAQSPRYKIIEKRQSVAFWCNPISGHATLYWYQQILGQGPKLLIQFQNNGVVDDSQLPKDRFSAERLKGVDSTLKIQPAKLEDSAVYLCASSTHQSANTEAFFGQGTRLTVV.

The chain combines TRBV18 with TRBJ1-1, with 8 bases identical to TRBD1. V shed 1 base and J 10 bases; nucleotides not matched to a gene: 11. This CDR3 contains 15 residues. CDR1 and CDR2 (germline): KGHSH, LQKENI. This chain's CDR3 is CASSPQTTGGRGAFF. The DNA of the CDR3 is TGTGCCAGCTCACCACAGACTACAGGGGGTCGGGGAGCTTTCTTT.

This chain links TRBV30 with TRBJ1-2, with no clear D. Trimming cost V 1 base and J 0 bases, with 6 bases left between them. CDR1 and CDR2 from the germline V gene are GTSNPN and SVGIG (reference sequence). CDR3 length: 13 amino acids. The CDR3 is CAWSAWSNYGYTF. CDR3 sequence (DNA): TGTGCCTGGAGTGCGTGGTCTAACTATGGCTACACCTTC.

The chain uses TRBV19 and TRBJ1-5; D unresolved. Trimming shortened V by 3 bases and J by 0 bases, and 9 bases separated the two germline ends. CDR1 and CDR2 (germline): LNHDA, SQIVND (reference sequence). CDR3 length equals 15 residues. In nucleotides, the CDR3 is TGTGCCAGTAGTATGCGTACGGATAGCAATCAGCCCCAGCATTTT. As protein: CASSMRTDSNQPQHF.

The chain carries TRBV29-1 and TRBJ2-7; 10 nucleotides align to TRBD1. This CDR3 has 14 amino acids. Germline CDR1 is SQVTM and CDR2 is ANQGSEA. V trimming: 6 bases; J trimming: 0 bases; junction bases outside the gene matches: 5. This chain's CDR3 is CSVLGTGASYEQYF. As DNA, the CDR3 is TGCAGCGTCCTCGGGACAGGGGCCTCCTACGAGCAGTACTTC.